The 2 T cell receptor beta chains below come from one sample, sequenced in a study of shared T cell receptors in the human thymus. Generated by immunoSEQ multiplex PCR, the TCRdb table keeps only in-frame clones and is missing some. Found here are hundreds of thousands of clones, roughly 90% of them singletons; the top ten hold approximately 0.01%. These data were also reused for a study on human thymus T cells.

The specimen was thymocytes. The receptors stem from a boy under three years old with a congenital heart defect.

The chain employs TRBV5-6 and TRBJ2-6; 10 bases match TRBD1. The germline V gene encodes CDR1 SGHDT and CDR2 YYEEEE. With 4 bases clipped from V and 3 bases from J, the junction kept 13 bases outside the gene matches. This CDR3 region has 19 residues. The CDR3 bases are TGTGCCAGCAGCCCAAGGGACAGGGGTCCACTCTTTGGGGCCAACGTCCTGACTTTC. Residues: CASSPRDRGPLFGANVLTF.

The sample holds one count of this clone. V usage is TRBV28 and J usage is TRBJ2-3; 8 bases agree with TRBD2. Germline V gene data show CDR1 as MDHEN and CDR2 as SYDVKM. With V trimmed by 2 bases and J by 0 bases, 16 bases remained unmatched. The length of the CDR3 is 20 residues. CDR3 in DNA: TGTGCCAGCAGTTTACGAACCTATAACACTAGCGGCTCTAGCACAGATACGCAGTATTTT. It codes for CASSLRTYNTSGSSTDTQYF.